This TCR beta chain is drawn from a study of cytomegalovirus exposure and HLA in healthy donors. From germline, CDR1 is MDHEN and CDR2 SYDVKM. CDR3 length: 12 residues. With 7 bases removed from V and 1 base from J, the gap between germline ends came to 7 bases. The protocol was immunoSEQ multiplex PCR, while the TCRdb copy is restricted to in-frame clones and leaves out a portion. The profile shows some 250,000 clones, around 90% of them singletons. The V and J genes are TRBV28 and TRBJ1-1; D is unresolved. The specimen sequenced was PBMCs. The sequence was obtained from a woman aged 25 to 45 in good health and CMV-seronegative. CDR3 nucleotide sequence: TGTGCCAGCACAATCACGAACACTGAAGCTTTCTTT. It yields the protein CASTITNTEAFF.